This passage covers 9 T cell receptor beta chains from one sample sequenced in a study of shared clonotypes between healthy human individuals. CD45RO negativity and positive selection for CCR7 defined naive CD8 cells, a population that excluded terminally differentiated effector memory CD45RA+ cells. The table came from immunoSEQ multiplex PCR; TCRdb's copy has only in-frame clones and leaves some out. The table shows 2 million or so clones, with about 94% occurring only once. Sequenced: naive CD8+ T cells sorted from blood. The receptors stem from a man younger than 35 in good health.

Here the CDR3 DNA reads TGTGCCAGCAGTGAAGTGGGAGCCACTGAAGCTTTCTTT. It yields the protein CASSEVGATEAFF. The rearrangement links TRBV25-1 to TRBJ1-1, with D unclear. The CDR3 is 13 amino acids. The germline CDR1 and CDR2 sequences are MGHDK and SYGVNS. V gave up 2 bases and J gave up 4 bases, with 8 bases separating them.

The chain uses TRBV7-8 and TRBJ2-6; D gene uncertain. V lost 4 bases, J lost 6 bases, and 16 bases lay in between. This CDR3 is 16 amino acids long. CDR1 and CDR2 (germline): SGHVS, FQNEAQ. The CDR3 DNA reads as TGTGCCAGCAGCTCCCACGATCGAGGTCTGGCCAACGTCCTGACTTTC. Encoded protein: CASSSHDRGLANVLTF.

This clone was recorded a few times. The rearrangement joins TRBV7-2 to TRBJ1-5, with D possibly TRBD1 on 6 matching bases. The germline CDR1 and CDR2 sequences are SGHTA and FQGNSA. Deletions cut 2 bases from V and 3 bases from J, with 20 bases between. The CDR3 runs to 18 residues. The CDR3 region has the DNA TGTGCCAGCAGCTTATGGTTTACAGGGAGGGTTGTCAATCAGCCCCAGCATTTT. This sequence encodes CASSLWFTGRVVNQPQHF.

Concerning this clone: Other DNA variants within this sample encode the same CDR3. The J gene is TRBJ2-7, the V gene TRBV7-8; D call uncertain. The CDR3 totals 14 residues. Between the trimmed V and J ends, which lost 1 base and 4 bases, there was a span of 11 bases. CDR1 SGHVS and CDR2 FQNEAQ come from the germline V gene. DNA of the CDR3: TGTGCCAGCAGCTTAGTGGTCGGACCTTACGAGCAGTACTTC. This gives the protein CASSLVVGPYEQYF.

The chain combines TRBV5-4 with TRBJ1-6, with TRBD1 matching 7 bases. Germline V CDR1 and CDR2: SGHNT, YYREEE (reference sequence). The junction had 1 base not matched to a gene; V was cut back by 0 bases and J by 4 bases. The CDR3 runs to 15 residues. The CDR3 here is CASSLDRGYNSPLHF. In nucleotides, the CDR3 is TGTGCCAGCAGCTTGGACAGGGGATATAATTCACCCCTCCACTTT.

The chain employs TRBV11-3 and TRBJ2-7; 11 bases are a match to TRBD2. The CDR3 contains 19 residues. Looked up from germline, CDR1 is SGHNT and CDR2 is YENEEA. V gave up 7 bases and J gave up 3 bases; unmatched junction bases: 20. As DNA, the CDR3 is TGTGCCAGCACCTTCCTTTTGTCTAGCGGGAGGCCGGGCGACTACGAGCAGTACTTC. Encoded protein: CASTFLLSSGRPGDYEQYF.

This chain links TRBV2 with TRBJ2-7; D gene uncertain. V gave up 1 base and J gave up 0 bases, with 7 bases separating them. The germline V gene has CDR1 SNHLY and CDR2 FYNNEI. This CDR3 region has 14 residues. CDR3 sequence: CASSEGRFSYEQYF. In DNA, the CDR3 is TGTGCCAGCAGTGAAGGCAGGTTCTCCTACGAGCAGTACTTC.

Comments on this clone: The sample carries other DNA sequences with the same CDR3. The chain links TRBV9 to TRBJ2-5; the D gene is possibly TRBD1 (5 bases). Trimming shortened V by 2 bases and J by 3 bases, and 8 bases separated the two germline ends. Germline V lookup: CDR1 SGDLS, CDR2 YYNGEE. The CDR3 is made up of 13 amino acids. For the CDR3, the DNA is TGTGCCAGCAGCGTTGACAGAGAAGAGACCCAGTACTTC. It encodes CASSVDREETQYF.

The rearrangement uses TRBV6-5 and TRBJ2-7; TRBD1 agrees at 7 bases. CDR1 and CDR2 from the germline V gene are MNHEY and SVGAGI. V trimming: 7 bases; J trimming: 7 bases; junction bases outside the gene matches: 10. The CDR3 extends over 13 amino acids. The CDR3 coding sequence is TGTGCCAGCATTCGGCTTCCAGGGGGAGAGCAGTACTTC. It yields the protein CASIRLPGGEQYF.